This T cell receptor beta chain was captured in a study of cytomegalovirus exposure and HLA in healthy donors. Across the study: The 120 validation repertoires, a later analysis reported, used the same platform as the approximately 700 first-cohort repertoires.

Germline V lookup: CDR1 SGHNT, CDR2 YYREEE (reference sequence). Trimming at V came to 6 bases and at J to 7 bases, leaving 9 bases not matched to a gene. CDR3 size: 14 residues. On this clone: Its antigen is still unknown.

Study observations and caveats: Subsequent analysis found a tendency for first-cohort TCR clusters to co-occur within the 100 to 150 validation repertoires.

Clones were read by immunoSEQ multiplex PCR, and TCRdb kept only the in-frame ones, dropping some. Counted here are over 120,000 clones, approximately 94% occurring once; the ten biggest clones make up approximately 2%. V usage is TRBV5-4 and J usage is TRBJ1-2; TRBD1 agrees at 10 bases. This TCR was sampled from a man younger than 30 in good health and CMV-seropositive. The sequencing input was PBMCs. The CDR3 protein is CASNRDRGGSGYTF. CDR3 DNA sequence: TGTGCCAGCAACCGGGACAGGGGAGGATCTGGCTACACCTTC.